This T cell receptor (beta chain) was obtained from a study of blood T cell repertoires in COVID-19. Study context: Spain, Italy and the United States supplied samples that represented acute and convalescent COVID-19. T cells, B-cell-depleted T cells, or PBMCs provided the cDNA or gDNA that served as material.

Original processing notes: Reference gene primer amplification gave estimated nucleated cell counts. Sequencing was performed with immunoSEQ multiplex PCR; in TCRdb, only in-frame clones are kept and a portion is missing. V and J calls and clone size are given by that table; D and trimming were obtained from the DNA. The sample records hundreds of thousands of clones, about 88% being singletons. V was trimmed by 9 bases and J by 3 bases, leaving 9 bases between them. CDR1 and CDR2 from the germline V gene are WNHNN and SYGVQD (reference sequence). This CDR3 comprises 11 residues. The chain links TRBV10-1 to TRBJ2-7, with D possibly being TRBD2 (6 bases). The TCR was taken from a woman in her thirties or forties who had recovered from COVID-19. The sample comprised peripheral blood. The chain's CDR3 is CARLGGYEQYF. The CDR3 DNA is TGCGCCAGACTGGGGGGCTACGAGCAGTACTTC.